This entry lists 10 T cell receptor beta chains sequenced from one sample in a study of T cells in women clearing cervical HPV infection. Method: immunoSEQ multiplex PCR; TCRdb's copy keeps in-frame clones and lacks some. Its table lists over 20,000 clones. The specimen sequenced was blood buffy coat. The receptor source for this set is a woman aged 18 to 69 with a cervical HPV16 infection that either progressed to CIN3+ or cleared (not recorded which).

The CDR3 bases that were read are TGTGCCAGCAGCTTGGTAGGGAGGGCAGGGCATTCACCC. It yields the protein CASSLVGRAGHSP. The CDR3 in its entirety is CASSLVGRAGHSPLHF. This rearrangement joins TRBV7-8 to TRBJ1-6; tentative D call: TRBD1 (5 bases). Read coverage stops 3 residues before the CDR3 terminus; the germline J gene supplies the remainder. This CDR3 is 16 amino acids long. Germline V gene data show CDR1 as SGHVS and CDR2 as FQNEAQ. Trimming took off 3 bases at V and 8 bases at J, with 17 bases between the two ends. Using reference TRBV7-8 and TRBJ1-6 for the parts outside the CDR3, the full variable domain is GAGVSQSPRYKVAKRGQDVALRCDPISGHVSLFWYQQALGQGPEFLTYFQNEAQLDKSGLPSDRFFAERPEGSVSTLKIQRTQQEDSAVYLCASSLVGRAGHSPLHFGNGTRLTVT.

As to this clone: The read terminates 3 residues ahead of where the CDR3 ends, so the germline J gene completes it. V is TRBV5-1 and J is TRBJ2-5; 8 bases match TRBD2. The germline gives CDR1 SGHRS, CDR2 YFSETQ. CDR3 size: 15 residues. J was trimmed by 5 bases and V by 0 bases; bases with no gene match: 6. The CDR3 reads CASSLASSGSETQYF. The covered CDR3 bases are TGCGCCAGCAGCTTGGCGTCTAGCGGGTCGGAGACC.

The CDR3 loop is CSVTTQGSYEQYF. The DNA read from the CDR3 is TGCAGCGTTACGACCCAGGGTTCCTACGAG. This chain uses TRBV29-1 with TRBJ2-7; a possible D gene is TRBD1 (5 bases). The CDR3 is cut off 3 residues early in the read; its end comes from the germline J gene. Trimming left V 5 bases short and J 1 base short, with 12 bases between. The CDR3 totals 13 residues. The germline V gene has CDR1 SQVTM and CDR2 ANQGSEA.

As for this clone: The read ends 3 residues early relative to the CDR3; the germline J gene fills the gap. The genes are TRBV20-1 and TRBJ2-5; 9 bases align to TRBD2. J was trimmed by 5 bases and V by 0 bases; bases with no gene match: 4. Germline values: CDR1 DFQATT, CDR2 SNEGSKA (reference sequence). The CDR3 loop spans 14 amino acids. CDR3 DNA (partial): TGCAGTGCTAGAGATTTTCTAGCGGGGGAGACC. Its protein is CSARDFLAGET. The full CDR3 protein reads CSARDFLAGETQYF.

In the case of this clone: The read terminates 3 residues ahead of where the CDR3 ends, so the germline J gene completes it. This sequence joins TRBV5-1 and TRBJ2-5; TRBD2 agrees at 10 bases. CDR3 size: 16 residues. Germline V gene sequence: CDR1 SGHRS, CDR2 YFSETQ. With 0 bases clipped from V and 5 bases from J, the junction kept 7 bases outside the gene matches. The sequenced CDR3 bases are TGCGCCAGCAGCTTGGTAGCTAGCGGGAGTCACGAGACC. This sequence encodes CASSLVASGSHET. In full, the CDR3 reads CASSLVASGSHETQYF.

About this clone: The junction differs from germline at one of its ends, possibly a read error. The CDR3 end falls 3 residues outside the read, so it is completed with the germline J gene. J is TRBJ2-2 and V is TRBV19; D gene ambiguous. CDR3 length: 13 amino acids. Germline V gene sequence: CDR1 LNHDA, CDR2 SQIVND (reference sequence). The part of the CDR3 DNA that was read is TGTGCCAGTAGCATAGATACAGCAGGGGAG. Residues: CASSIDTAGE. The whole CDR3 sequence is CASSIDTAGELFF.

As concerns this clone: The CDR3 end lies 3 residues beyond the end of the read and is filled in from the germline J gene. The chain links TRBV7-6 to TRBJ2-7; the match to TRBD1 covers 9 bases. The V segment lost 3 bases and the J segment 6 bases; nucleotides outside the gene matches: 12. Per the germline V gene, CDR1 is SGHVS and CDR2 is FNYEAQ. CDR3 size: 16 residues. CDR3 DNA (partial): TGTGCCAGCAGCTTGGGACAGGGATTGGGGGCTGGCGAG. Translating gives CASSLGQGLGAGE. The whole CDR3 region reads CASSLGQGLGAGEQYF.

In the case of this clone: The observed sequence ends 3 residues before the CDR3 terminus, with the missing tail filled in from the germline J gene. The chain recombines TRBV19 with TRBJ1-3; D gene unclear. This CDR3 has 17 residues. Germline CDR1 LNHDA, CDR2 SQIVND (reference sequence). V gave up 0 bases and J gave up 0 bases, with 12 bases separating them. CDR3 bases read: TGTGCCAGTAGTATAGACGGTAGCCGTTTCTCTGGAAACACC. As protein: CASSIDGSRFSGNT. The CDR3 in its entirety is CASSIDGSRFSGNTIYF.

Turning to this clone: The sequenced fragment ends 3 residues before the CDR3 boundary, so the rest is inferred from the germline J gene. V and J are TRBV9 and TRBJ2-5, with 7 bases aligning to TRBD2. The CDR3 runs to 15 residues. In germline, CDR1 is SGDLS, CDR2 YYNGEE. Trimming cost V 2 bases and J 1 base; bases outside gene matches: 5. The sequenced part of the CDR3 DNA is TGTGCCAGCAGCGTTAGCGCTAGCGGCCAAGAGACC. It encodes CASSVSASGQET. The whole CDR3 is CASSVSASGQETQYF.

Remarks on this clone: The missing CDR3 end, 3 residues past where the read stops, is filled in from the germline J gene. The chain is built from TRBV20-1 and TRBJ1-1; the D is unclear. The CDR3 extends over 15 amino acids. V was clipped by 0 bases and J by 5 bases, with 16 bases between them. In germline, CDR1 is DFQATT, CDR2 SNEGSKA (reference sequence). CDR3 loop: CSARDWRQTETEAFF. The DNA read from the CDR3 is TGCAGTGCTAGAGATTGGAGACAAACGGAAACTGAA.